This T cell receptor beta chain was observed in a study of regulatory T cells in long-lasting Graves disease. iRepertoire HTBI primers and Arm-PCR of CDR3 regions built TCR beta libraries. MiXCR, applied by TCRdb to the multiplex PCR reads, yields one record per CDR3 protein. The data hold over 350,000 distinct CDR3 sequences, with 20% to 25% observed a single time. Germline lookup yields CDR1 SGHTA and CDR2 FQGTGA. Germline trimming cut 5 bases from V and 7 bases from J; bases unmatched to any gene: 11. There are 15 residues in the CDR3. This clonotype was counted a few times. Its specificity is unknown. Overall study results and limits: Only peripheral blood was studied, not thyroid tissue.

Time point specified: persistent/refractory GD, antithyroid drugs over 5 years with positive TRAb. RNA from PBMCs was the source of the TCR library. The genes are TRBV7-3 and TRBJ2-1, with 7 bases fitting TRBD2. The sequencing used peripheral blood mononuclear cells (PBMCs), collected when the disease was refractory, from a patient treated with antithyroid drugs. The receptor was derived from a female donor with Graves disease. The CDR3 DNA is TGTGCCAGCAGCCCCCGCTTCGCGGGAGAGAATGAGCAGTTCTTC. It encodes CASSPRFAGENEQFF.